This passage covers 22 T cell receptor beta chains from one sample sequenced in a study of control samples from healthy donors and cancer patients. Clones were read by immunoSEQ multiplex PCR, and TCRdb kept only the in-frame ones, dropping some. The table includes approximately 70,000 clones, roughly 87% detected once. Sequencing was done on a sample of PBMCs. Receptors originate from a man between 60 and 70 years old with colorectal cancer.

The V and J genes are TRBV28 and TRBJ2-7, with a weak D call TRBD1 (5 bases). The CDR3 loop spans 12 amino acids. V lost 8 bases and J lost 2, with 10 bases in between. CDR1 is MDHEN, CDR2 SYDVKM, per germline. CDR3 sequence: CASGQGTYEQYF. CDR3 bases: TGTGCCAGCGGGCAGGGAACCTACGAGCAGTACTTC. Complete variable domain (other parts from reference TRBV28 and TRBJ2-7): DVKVTQSSRYLVKRTGEKVFLECVQDMDHENMFWYRQDPGLGLRLIYFSYDVKMKEKGDIPEGYSVSREKKERFSLILESASTNQTSMYLCASGQGTYEQYFGPGTRLTVT.

This clone was detected once. V and J are TRBV18 and TRBJ2-4; TRBD2 matches at 12 bases. Looked up from germline, CDR1 is KGHSH and CDR2 is LQKENI. Trimming cost V 8 bases and J 4 bases; bases outside gene matches: 6. The CDR3 runs 15 residues. This CDR3 reads CASQLAGGEKNIQYF. CDR3 DNA: TGTGCCAGCCAACTAGCGGGGGGCGAGAAAAACATTCAGTACTTC.

The V call is TRBV24-1, the J call TRBJ2-5, with D possibly called TRBD1 or TRBD2 (7 bases each). This CDR3 contains 15 residues. Germline loops: CDR1 KGHDR, CDR2 SFDVKD. V was pared by 3 bases and J by 5 bases, with 15 bases between. CDR3 loop: CATSDPRQGGETQYF. CDR3 nucleotide sequence: TGTGCCACCAGTGATCCTAGACAGGGAGGGGAGACCCAGTACTTC.

The rearrangement links TRBV11-3 to TRBJ2-5; D call uncertain. The V gene lost 4 bases and the J gene lost 1 base, with 13 bases spanning the gap. The germline CDR1 and CDR2 sequences are SGHNT and YENEEA. The length of the CDR3 is 15 residues. The DNA for the CDR3 is TGTGCCAGCAGCTCCCGACCCGCGATCCAAGAGACCCAGTACTTC. Translated: CASSSRPAIQETQYF.

In this sample, this clone turned up once. The V call is TRBV24-1, the J call TRBJ1-2; no reliable D call. The CDR3 runs 13 residues. CDR1 is KGHDR, CDR2 SFDVKD, per germline. V was trimmed by 2 bases and J by 7 bases, leaving 10 bases between them. DNA for the CDR3: TGTGCCACCAGTGATTCCGTGACGGGTGGCTACACCTTC. The encoded protein is CATSDSVTGGYTF.

The chain joins TRBV6-5 to TRBJ1-2; TRBD1 might be the D (5 bases). The CDR3 loop spans 14 amino acids. The germline gives CDR1 MNHEY, CDR2 SVGAGI. The V and J ends lost 7 bases and 7 bases respectively, with 19 bases between them. DNA for the CDR3: TGTGCCAGCAACCCTCTGGCCGGGGGGGGTGGCTACACCTTC. Translated, it gives CASNPLAGGGGYTF.

This clone appeared a single time. The chain links TRBV28 to TRBJ2-7; D is possibly TRBD2 (6 bases). Trimming removed 5 bases at V and 2 bases at J, with 7 bases between. This CDR3 spans 12 amino acids. Germline V gene data show CDR1 as MDHEN and CDR2 as SYDVKM. CDR3 DNA sequence: TGTGCCAGCAGTCCGGGGGCCTACGAGCAGTACTTC. Its protein product is CASSPGAYEQYF. The complete variable domain, with remaining parts taken from reference TRBV28 and TRBJ2-7, reads DVKVTQSSRYLVKRTGEKVFLECVQDMDHENMFWYRQDPGLGLRLIYFSYDVKMKEKGDIPEGYSVSREKKERFSLILESASTNQTSMYLCASSPGAYEQYFGPGTRLTVT.

V and J are TRBV2 and TRBJ2-7; TRBD2 matches at 13 bases. This CDR3 region has 18 residues. CDR1 SNHLY and CDR2 FYNNEI come from the germline V gene. The ends lost 5 bases at V and 0 bases at J; junction bases unmatched: 10. The CDR3 nucleotides read TGTGCCAGCAGTACGGGACTAGCGGGGATCTTGAGCTCCTACGAGCAGTACTTC. Amino acids: CASSTGLAGILSSYEQYF.

This sequence joins TRBV14 and TRBJ2-3; D ambiguous. The CDR3 is 15 residues long. Trimming shortened V by 4 bases and J by 0 bases, and 11 bases separated the two germline ends. CDR1 and CDR2 from the germline V gene are SGHDN and FVKESK. The CDR3 DNA reads TGTGCCAGCAGCCCCCGCAGGATTAGCACAGATACGCAGTATTTT. Its translation is CASSPRRISTDTQYF. The full variable domain, completed using reference TRBV14 and TRBJ2-3, is EAGVTQFPSHSVIEKGQTVTLRCDPISGHDNLYWYRRVMGKEIKFLLHFVKESKQDESGMPNNRFLAERTGGTYSTLKVQPAELEDSGVYFCASSPRRISTDTQYFGPGTRLTVL.

The J gene is TRBJ2-7, the V gene TRBV7-8; no definite D call. V was pared by 2 bases and J by 4 bases, with 9 bases between. CDR1 SGHVS and CDR2 FQNEAQ come from the germline V gene. This CDR3 contains 13 residues. The CDR3 loop reads CASSLRLGYEQYF. Here the CDR3 DNA reads TGTGCCAGCAGCTTAAGGCTGGGTTACGAGCAGTACTTC.

The J gene is TRBJ2-3, the V gene TRBV3-1 (or the pseudogene TRBV3-2), with 7 bases fitting TRBD2. After removal of 4 bases from V and 1 base from J, the junction contained 2 bases not matched to a gene. This CDR3 has 14 residues. Germline values: CDR1 LGHDT, CDR2 YNNKEL (reference sequence). The CDR3 loop reads CASSRTRGTDTQYF. In DNA, the CDR3 is TGTGCCAGCAGCCGGACTAGAGGCACAGATACGCAGTATTTT.

The chain links TRBV7-8 to TRBJ1-4, with D possibly TRBD1 on 5 matching bases. Trimming took off 0 bases at V and 8 bases at J, with 10 bases between the two ends. CDR1 SGHVS and CDR2 FQNEAQ come from the germline V gene. This CDR3 has 14 amino acids. CDR3 DNA sequence: TGTGCCAGCAGCTTAGCGTTGAGGGGAGAAAAACTGTTTTTT. It specifies CASSLALRGEKLFF.

This chain joins TRBV2 and TRBJ1-3; D may be TRBD1 (5 bases). Trimming cost V 8 bases and J 4 bases, with 18 bases left between them. The CDR3 loop spans 15 amino acids. Germline V gives CDR1 SNHLY, CDR2 FYNNEI. The CDR3 DNA is TGTGCCAGCCGACAGCCGTCAGGAGTGGGAAACACCATATATTTT. Translating gives CASRQPSGVGNTIYF.

This chain joins TRBV7-6 and TRBJ2-1; D gene unclear. The V end was cut by 2 bases, the J end by 3 bases, with 11 bases between. The CDR3 runs 15 residues. Germline CDR1 is SGHVS and CDR2 is FNYEAQ. The CDR3 loop is CASSLKGQIYNEQFF. CDR3 nucleotide sequence: TGTGCCAGCAGCTTAAAAGGGCAGATCTACAATGAGCAGTTCTTC.

V gene TRBV5-1 combines with J gene TRBJ2-3; 11 bases match TRBD2. CDR1 and CDR2 from the germline V gene are SGHRS and YFSETQ. The V segment lost 0 bases and the J segment 3 bases; nucleotides outside the gene matches: 3. The CDR3 contains 16 residues. The CDR3 DNA reads TGCGCCAGCAGCTTGGCGCCTAGCGGGGGGACAGATACGCAGTATTTT. Its translation is CASSLAPSGGTDTQYF.

In DNA form, the CDR3 reads TGTGCCAGCAGCTCGGCAACCTACGAGCAGTACTTC. This sequence encodes CASSSATYEQYF. The rearrangement joins TRBV7-2 to TRBJ2-7; D uncertain. The CDR3 spans 12 residues. Per germline, CDR1 SGHTA and CDR2 FQGNSA. Deletions cut 4 bases from V and 2 bases from J, with 6 bases between.

This sequence joins TRBV1 and TRBJ2-3. TRBV1 is recorded as a pseudogene. The CDR3 covers 17 residues. In DNA, the CDR3 is TGCACCAGCAGCCAAGGGGTTTGGGTCTTAAGCACAGATACGCAGTATTTT. Translating gives CTSSQGVWVLSTDTQYF.

The chain uses TRBV2 and TRBJ1-5; D gene unclear. V lost 7 bases and J lost 5, with 15 bases in between. Germline CDR1 SNHLY, CDR2 FYNNEI. The CDR3 consists of 14 residues. The CDR3 reads CASKRTDAHQPQHF. The CDR3 DNA reads TGTGCCAGCAAAAGGACTGATGCGCATCAGCCCCAGCATTTT. Full variable domain (outside the CDR3, taken from reference TRBV2 and TRBJ1-5): EPEVTQTPSHQVTQMGQEVILRCVPISNHLYFYWYRQILGQKVEFLVSFYNNEISEKSEIFDDQFSVERPDGSNFTLKIRSTKLEDSAMYFCASKRTDAHQPQHFGDGTRLSIL.

This sequence joins TRBV11-3 and TRBJ2-1, with D unclear. Germline CDR1 SGHNT, CDR2 YENEEA. V was shortened by 2 bases and J by 8 bases, with 7 bases between the two germline ends. There are 12 residues in the CDR3. The CDR3 sequence is CASSLLTDEQFF. As DNA, the CDR3 is TGTGCCAGCAGCTTACTAACTGATGAGCAGTTCTTC.

This chain links TRBV5-8 with TRBJ2-1; D may correspond to TRBD1 or TRBD2 (5 bases each). Germline V gene sequence: CDR1 SGHTS, CDR2 YDEGEE. This CDR3 comprises 12 residues. Trimming stripped 5 bases from V and 6 bases from J, with 9 bases between. The CDR3: CASRIGGNEQFF. In DNA, the CDR3 is TGTGCCAGCAGAATTGGGGGCAATGAGCAGTTCTTC.

The chain joins TRBV4-3 to TRBJ2-7, with D uncertain. Deletions cut 0 bases from V and 2 bases from J, with 11 bases between. CDR1 is LGHNA, CDR2 YSLEER, per germline. The CDR3 has 15 amino acids. CDR3 sequence reads: CASSQDADLTYEQYF. The CDR3 DNA is TGCGCCAGCAGCCAAGACGCCGATTTAACCTACGAGCAGTACTTC.

The gene calls are TRBV5-1 and TRBJ2-2; unclear D gene. Trimming took off 4 bases at V and 7 bases at J, with 11 bases between the two ends. The germline gives CDR1 SGHRS, CDR2 YFSETQ. This CDR3 contains 13 residues. DNA for the CDR3: TGCGCCAGCAGCCCCGGTCAGAACGGGGAGCTGTTTTTT. It codes for CASSPGQNGELFF.